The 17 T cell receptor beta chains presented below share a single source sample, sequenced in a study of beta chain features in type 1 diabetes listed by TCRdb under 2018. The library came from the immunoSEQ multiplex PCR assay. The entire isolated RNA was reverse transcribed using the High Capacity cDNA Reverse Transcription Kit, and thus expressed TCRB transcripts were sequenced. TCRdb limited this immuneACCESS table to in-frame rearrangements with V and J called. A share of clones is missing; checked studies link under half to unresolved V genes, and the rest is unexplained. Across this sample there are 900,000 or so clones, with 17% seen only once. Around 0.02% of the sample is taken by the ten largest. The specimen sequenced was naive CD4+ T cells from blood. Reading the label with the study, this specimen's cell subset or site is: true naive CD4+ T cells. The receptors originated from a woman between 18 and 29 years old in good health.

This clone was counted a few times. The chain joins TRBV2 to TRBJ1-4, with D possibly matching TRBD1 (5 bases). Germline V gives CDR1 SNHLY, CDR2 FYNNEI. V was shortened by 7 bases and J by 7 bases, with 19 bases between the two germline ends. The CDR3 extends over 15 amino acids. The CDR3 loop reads CASTEEAGSGEKLFF. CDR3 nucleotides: TGTGCCAGCACCGAGGAAGCAGGGAGTGGTGAAAAACTGTTTTTT.

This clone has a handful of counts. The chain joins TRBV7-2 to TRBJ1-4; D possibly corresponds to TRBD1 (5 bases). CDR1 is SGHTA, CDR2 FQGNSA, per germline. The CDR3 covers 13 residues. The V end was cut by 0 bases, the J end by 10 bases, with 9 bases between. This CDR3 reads CASSLAAGGKLFF. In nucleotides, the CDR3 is TGTGCCAGCAGCTTAGCGGCGGGGGGAAAACTGTTTTTT.

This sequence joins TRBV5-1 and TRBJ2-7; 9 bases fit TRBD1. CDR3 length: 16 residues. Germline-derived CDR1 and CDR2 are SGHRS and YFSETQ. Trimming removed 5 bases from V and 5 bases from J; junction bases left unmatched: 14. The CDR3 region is CASSFYPGTGLNEQYF. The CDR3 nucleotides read TGCGCCAGCAGTTTCTACCCCGGGACAGGGTTGAACGAGCAGTACTTC.

The CDR3, as DNA: TGTGCCAGCAGCTTAGCGGTCGGTGAGCAGTTCTTC. Translated, it gives CASSLAVGEQFF. V is TRBV7-2 and J is TRBJ2-1; D unclear. Trimming left V 0 bases short and J 9 bases short, with 6 bases between. This CDR3 has 12 amino acids. CDR1 is SGHTA, CDR2 FQGNSA, per germline.

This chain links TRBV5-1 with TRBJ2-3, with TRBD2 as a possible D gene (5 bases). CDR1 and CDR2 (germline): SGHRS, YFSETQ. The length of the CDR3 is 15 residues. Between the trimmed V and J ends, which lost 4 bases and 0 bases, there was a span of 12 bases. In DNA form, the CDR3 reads TGCGCCAGCAGCCCCCCTAGGACTAGCACAGATACGCAGTATTTT. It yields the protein CASSPPRTSTDTQYF.

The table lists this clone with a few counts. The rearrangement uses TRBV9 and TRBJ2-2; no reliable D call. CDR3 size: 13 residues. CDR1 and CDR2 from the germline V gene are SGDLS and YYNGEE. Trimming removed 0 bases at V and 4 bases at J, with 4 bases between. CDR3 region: CASSVDPTGELFF. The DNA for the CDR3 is TGTGCCAGCAGCGTAGATCCCACCGGGGAGCTGTTTTTT.

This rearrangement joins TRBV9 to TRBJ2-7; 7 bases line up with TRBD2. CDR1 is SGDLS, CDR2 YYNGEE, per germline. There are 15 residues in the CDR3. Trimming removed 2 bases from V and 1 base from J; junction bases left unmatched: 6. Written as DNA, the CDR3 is TGTGCCAGCAGCGTCGGGCGGGAGCTTTCCTACGAGCAGTACTTC. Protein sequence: CASSVGRELSYEQYF.

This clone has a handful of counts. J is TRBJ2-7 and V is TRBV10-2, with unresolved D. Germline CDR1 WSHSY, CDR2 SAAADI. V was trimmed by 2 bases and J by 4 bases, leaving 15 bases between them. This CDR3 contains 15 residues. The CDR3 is CASSENSPKYYEQYF. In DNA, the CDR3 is TGCGCCAGCAGTGAGAACAGCCCTAAGTATTACGAGCAGTACTTC.

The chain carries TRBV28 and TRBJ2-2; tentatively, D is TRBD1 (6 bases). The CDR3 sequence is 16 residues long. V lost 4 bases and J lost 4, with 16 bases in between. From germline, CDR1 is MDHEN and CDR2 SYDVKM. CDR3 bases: TGTGCCAGCAGTTCGCTAGGGGGAGTCAGCACCGGGGAGCTGTTTTTT. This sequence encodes CASSSLGGVSTGELFF.

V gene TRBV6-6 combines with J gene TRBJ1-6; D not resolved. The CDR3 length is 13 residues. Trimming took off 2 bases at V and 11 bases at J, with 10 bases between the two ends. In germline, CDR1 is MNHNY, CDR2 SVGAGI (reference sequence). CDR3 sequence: CASSYTIMAPLHF. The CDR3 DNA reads TGTGCCAGCAGTTACACTATTATGGCACCCCTCCACTTT.

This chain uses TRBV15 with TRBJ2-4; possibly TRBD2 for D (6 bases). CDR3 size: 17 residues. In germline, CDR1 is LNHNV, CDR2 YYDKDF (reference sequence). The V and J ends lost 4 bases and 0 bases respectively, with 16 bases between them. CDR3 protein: CATSMGLAVIAKNIQYF. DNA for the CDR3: TGTGCCACCAGCATGGGGTTAGCGGTGATAGCCAAAAACATTCAGTACTTC. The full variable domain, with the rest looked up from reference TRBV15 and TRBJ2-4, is DAMVIQNPRYQVTQFGKPVTLSCSQTLNHNVMYWYQQKSSQAPKLLFHYYDKDFNNEADTPDNFQSRRPNTSFCFLDIRSPGLGDTAMYLCATSMGLAVIAKNIQYFGAGTRLSVL.

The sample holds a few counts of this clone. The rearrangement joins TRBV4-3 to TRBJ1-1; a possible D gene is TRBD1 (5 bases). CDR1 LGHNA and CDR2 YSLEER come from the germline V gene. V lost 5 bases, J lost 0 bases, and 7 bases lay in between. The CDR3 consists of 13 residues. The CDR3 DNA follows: TGCGCCAGCAGCAAGGGGATGAACACTGAAGCTTTCTTT. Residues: CASSKGMNTEAFF.

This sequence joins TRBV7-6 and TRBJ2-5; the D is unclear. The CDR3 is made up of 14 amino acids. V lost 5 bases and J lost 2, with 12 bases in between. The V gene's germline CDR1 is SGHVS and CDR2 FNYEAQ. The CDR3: CASSHSRYQETQYF. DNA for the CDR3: TGTGCCAGCAGCCACAGCAGATATCAAGAGACCCAGTACTTC. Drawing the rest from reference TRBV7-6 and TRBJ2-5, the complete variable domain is GAGVSQSPRYKVTKRGQDVALRCDPISGHVSLYWYRQALGQGPEFLTYFNYEAQQDKSGLPNDRFSAERPEGSISTLTIQRTEQRDSAMYRCASSHSRYQETQYFGPGTRLLVL.

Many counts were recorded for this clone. This CDR3 is CASSQQGYEQYF. For the CDR3, the DNA is TGTGCCAGCAGCCAACAGGGCTACGAGCAGTACTTC. The chain uses TRBV14 and TRBJ2-7; D perhaps matches TRBD1 (5 bases). CDR3 length equals 12 residues. The germline CDR1 and CDR2 sequences are SGHDN and FVKESK. V lost 2 bases and J 3 bases, leaving 5 bases between the germline ends.

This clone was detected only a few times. CDR3 protein: CASSLRRASGYYQETQYF. CDR3 bases: TGTGCCAGCAGCTTAAGGCGTGCTAGCGGGTACTACCAAGAGACCCAGTACTTC. This sequence joins TRBV7-9 and TRBJ2-5; TRBD2 matches at 8 bases. CDR3 length: 18 residues. Germline loops: CDR1 SEHNR, CDR2 FQNEAQ (reference sequence). Germline trimming cut 2 bases from V and 0 bases from J; bases unmatched to any gene: 11. The full variable domain, with the rest looked up from reference TRBV7-9 and TRBJ2-5, is DTGVSQNPRHKITKRGQNVTFRCDPISEHNRLYWYRQTLGQGPEFLTYFQNEAQLEKSRLLSDRFSAERPKGSFSTLEIQRTEQGDSAMYLCASSLRRASGYYQETQYFGPGTRLLVL.

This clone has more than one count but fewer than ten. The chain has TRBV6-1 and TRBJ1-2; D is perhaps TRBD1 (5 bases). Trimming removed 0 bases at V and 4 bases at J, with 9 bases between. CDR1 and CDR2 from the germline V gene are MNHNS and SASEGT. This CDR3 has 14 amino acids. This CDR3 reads CASSEAGGTYGYTF. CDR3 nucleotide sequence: TGTGCCAGCAGTGAAGCCGGAGGGACCTATGGCTACACCTTC.

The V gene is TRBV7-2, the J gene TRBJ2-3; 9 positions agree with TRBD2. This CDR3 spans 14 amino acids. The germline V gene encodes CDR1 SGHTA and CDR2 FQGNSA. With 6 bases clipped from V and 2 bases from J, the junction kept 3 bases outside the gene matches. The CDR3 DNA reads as TGTGCCAGCAGGACTAGCGGAACCACAGATACGCAGTATTTT. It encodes CASRTSGTTDTQYF.